This T cell receptor (beta chain) was obtained from a study of T-cell reconstitution after alpha-beta-depleted transplantation in children. Trimming pared 1 base from V and 1 base from J, leaving 9 bases between. This CDR3 has 15 residues. Germline V gene data show CDR1 as SGHTA and CDR2 as FQGNSA. A library of TCRbeta sequences, prepared with unique molecular identifiers, was generated. MiXCR was run by TCRdb on the PCR reads, yielding one entry per CDR3 protein. The sample has over 550,000 distinct CDR3 sequences; roughly a tenth are singletons. The chain couples TRBV7-2 to TRBJ2-3; D uncertain. Here the sequenced sample was PBMCs from the stem cell graft donor, taken from the stem cell graft. This clonotype originated in a human donor who donated a stem cell graft to a child with acute myeloid leukemia. The CDR3 bases are TGTGCCAGCAGCTTAGTGCGTTTCGGCACAGATACGCAGTATTTT. Amino acids: CASSLVRFGTDTQYF.